The sequence of this T cell receptor beta chain was determined in a study of PD-1 blockade in classical Hodgkin lymphoma (TCRdb year 2020). About the study as a whole: To define a peripheral blood immune signature of response to PD-1 blockade in classical Hodgkin lymphoma, the study combined TCR beta sequencing with CyTOF. What the authors observed across the whole study: The study was limited to a single clinical trial cohort, and causes of repertoire differences, possibly disease activity or prior therapy, remained undefined. Baseline TCR diversity was reported as lower in newly diagnosed patients than in healthy donors, and lower still in relapsed/refractory patients.

The Qiagen DNeasy kit was used to extract genomic DNA both from unsorted PBMCs and from the negatively selected CD4+ and CD8+ fractions. TCR beta CDR3 regions were subjected to amplification by immunoSEQ multiplex PCR with primers that anneal to V and J segments. A synthetic immune receptor repertoire was used to minimize amplification bias, and any remaining bias was removed computationally after sequencing. From the authors' description of their analysis: Repertoire diversity was quantified as the Shannon entropy index using custom Python scripts. Unsorted, CD4+ and CD8+ repertoires were examined separately, except in combined analyses, for which CD4+ and CD8+ sequences were merged in silico. Entries here come from immuneACCESS through TCRdb and include only in-frame sequences with V and J called. Some clones fail to appear in such tables; in the studies checked, an unresolved V gene covers under half of the shortfall, and the cause of the remainder is unknown. The V and J calls and clone size come from that table; D and trimming were worked out from the DNA. The sample has around 31,000 clones on record, about 90% of them singletons. Approximately 0.36% of the sample is taken by the ten largest.

The germline V gene (reference sequence) yields LNHDA for CDR1 and SQIVND for CDR2. V has 7 bases trimmed and J has 0 bases trimmed; junction bases matching no gene number 7. The CDR3 runs 15 amino acids, cysteine and phenylalanine included. The sequence is cut down to CDR3 DNA, 45 bases in frame from base 1. A word on this clone: It lacks a known antigen. Base qualities were left out, and no much larger clone turns up one base away.

This specimen's time point label, per the study, means: newly diagnosed, previously untreated cHL patient sample. Magnetic negative selection with a Miltenyi CD4+ T cell isolation kit was used to purify CD4+ T cells from thawed PBMCs. PBMCs from patients with newly diagnosed, previously untreated classical Hodgkin lymphoma were sequenced as a comparison group for the relapsed/refractory trial patients. Peripheral blood was collected in 8 mL Vacutainer Cell Preparation Tubes, from which PBMCs were isolated by centrifugation and then cryopreserved. Purified CD4+ and CD8+ fractions were prepared only for cases where an additional PBMC sample was available. On LS columns in a quadroMACS separator, the magnetically labelled cells were depleted, and the flow-through was collected as the purified fraction.

Sequenced: CD4+ T cells from blood. Recombination linked TRBV19 to TRBJ1-1; TRBD1 agrees with 8 junctional bases. The TCR originated in a human donor with classical Hodgkin lymphoma. The DNA sequence is given as TGTGCCAGTACCACAAGGACAGGGCTGAACACTGAAGCTTTCTTT. This translates into CASTTRTGLNTEAFF.